The rows below give T cell receptor beta chains drawn from one sample of a study of blood T cell repertoires in COVID-19. The table came from immunoSEQ multiplex PCR; TCRdb's copy has only in-frame clones and leaves some out. The table shows fewer than 250,000 clones, with about 77% occurring only once. The sequenced sample consisted of PBMCs or T cells enriched from blood (not recorded which). The origin of the receptors is a woman between 45 and 65 years old with acute COVID-19. CDR3s include the opening cysteine and the closing phenylalanine or tryptophan. D genes are given only for firm matches. Clone size is given for some rows only: seen once, a few or many times, or a class if the clone is expanded.

abundance,j_gene,d_gene,v_gene,CDR3nt,CDR3aa
NA,TRBJ1-1,NA,TRBV7-9,TGTGCCAGCAGCGCCCGTGGCGGATTGAACACTGAAGCTTTCTTT,CASSARGGLNTEAFF
NA,TRBJ1-1,NA,TRBV7-9,TGTGCCAGCACCTCCCAGGGTGAAGCTTTCTTT,CASTSQGEAFF
NA,TRBJ1-2,TRBD1,TRBV6-2/TRBV6-3,TGTGCCAGCAGCTTACAGGGGATCTATGGCTACACCTTC,CASSLQGIYGYTF
NA,TRBJ2-2,NA,TRBV18,TGTGCCAGCTCATTAGCCCCGAACACCGGGGAGCTGTTTTTT,CASSLAPNTGELFF
NA,TRBJ2-5,NA,TRBV5-4,TGTGCCAGCACCTCACAGGGTTTGAGGGAGACCCAGTACTTC,CASTSQGLRETQYF
NA,TRBJ2-1,TRBD1,TRBV6-2/TRBV6-3,TGTGCCAGCAGTTCCGGACAGGTGGGGTACAATGAGCAGTTCTTC,CASSSGQVGYNEQFF
few,TRBJ1-2,NA,TRBV28,TGTGCCAGCAGTTTGGGAGCCGTCGAAAATGGCTACACCTTC,CASSLGAVENGYTF
NA,TRBJ1-5,NA,TRBV19,TGTGCCAGTAGCCCGGGTACGGCTCAGCCCCAGCATTTT,CASSPGTAQPQHF
NA,TRBJ2-5,TRBD2,TRBV29-1,TGCAGCGCCCTAAGCGGGGGGGACGGGACCCAGTACTTC,CSALSGGDGTQYF
NA,TRBJ1-3,TRBD1,TRBV5-1,TGCGCCAGCAGCACTGGAGGAAGGGGGCGCGGAAACACCATATATTTT,CASSTGGRGRGNTIYF
NA,TRBJ1-5,NA,TRBV6-1,TGTGCCAGCACCCGGGGTGATCAGCCCCAGCATTTT,CASTRGDQPQHF
NA,TRBJ1-6,NA,TRBV5-4,TGTGCCAGCAGCTTGGATACCCTCCGGGGTTCACCCCTCCACTTT,CASSLDTLRGSPLHF
NA,TRBJ1-1,TRBD1,TRBV7-2,TGTGCCAGCAGCCAAAACCGACAGGGTGAAGCTTTCTTT,CASSQNRQGEAFF
NA,TRBJ1-2,TRBD1,TRBV28,TGTGCCAGCAGTTTCGAGGACAGGCGTCGGGGCTACACCTTC,CASSFEDRRRGYTF
NA,TRBJ2-2,TRBD1,TRBV5-6,TGTGCCAGCTATACTGTTGGGGGGACAGGGAACACCGGGGAGCTGTTTTTT,CASYTVGGTGNTGELFF
few,TRBJ1-2,NA,TRBV7-9,TGTGCCAGCAGCTTAGGGTACGGGGTAGGGTCCTATGGCTACACCTTC,CASSLGYGVGSYGYTF
NA,TRBJ1-1,NA,TRBV19,TGTGCCAGTGTGGGGGCAGTAGAAGCTTTCTTT,CASVGAVEAFF
NA,TRBJ2-2,NA,TRBV6-5,TGTGCCAGCAAGGTTATACAGGACACCGGGGAGCTGTTTTTT,CASKVIQDTGELFF
NA,TRBJ2-5,NA,TRBV3-1/TRBV3-2,TGTGCCAGCAGCCAGGCCTCTGCCCCCGAGACCCAGTACTTC,CASSQASAPETQYF
NA,TRBJ2-5,NA,TRBV5-1,TGCGCCAGCAGCCCGGGACTGGGGCAAGAGACCCAGTACTTC,CASSPGLGQETQYF
once,TRBJ1-2,NA,TRBV18,TGTGCCAGCTCACCACCTAACGATCCAGTTAAAGCTAACTATGGCTACACCTTC,CASSPPNDPVKANYGYTF
NA,TRBJ1-4,NA,TRBV5-1,TGCGCCAGCAGCCAACAGGGAACTGAAAAACTGTTTTTT,CASSQQGTEKLFF
NA,TRBJ1-1,TRBD1,TRBV18,TGTGCCAGCTCCTCCGGGACAGGGAGCACTGAAGCTTTCTTT,CASSSGTGSTEAFF
NA,TRBJ2-5,TRBD2,TRBV7-2,TGTGCCAGCAGCCGGGAGGTCGTTGGGGGGTTTCAAGAGACCCAGTACTTC,CASSREVVGGFQETQYF
NA,TRBJ1-2,NA,TRBV27,TGTGCCAGCAAAGACAGTAACTATGGCTACACCTTC,CASKDSNYGYTF
NA,TRBJ2-5,TRBD1,TRBV24-1,TGTGCCACCGGGGACAGCGTCTTCGTCGGGACCCAGTACTTC,CATGDSVFVGTQYF
NA,TRBJ2-2,NA,TRBV19,TGTGCCAGTACGTTTTCCGGAGGGGCGGCAGGGGAGCTGTTTTTT,CASTFSGGAAGELFF
NA,TRBJ1-2,NA,TRBV28,TGTGCCAGCAGTTCCGGAGGCTCTAACTATGGCTACACCTTC,CASSSGGSNYGYTF
medium-sized,TRBJ2-3,TRBD2,TRBV5-4,TGTGCCAGCAGCTTTGGCGCGGGGGGCACAGATACGCAGTATTTT,CASSFGAGGTDTQYF